This T cell receptor (beta chain) stems from a study of T cell responses to AZD1222 COVID-19 vaccine. Study background: The study pooled second doses at about 4 or about 12 weeks. Study-wide results and caveats: Spike-specific TCR breadth and depth grew following two AZD1222 doses.

As concerns this clone: Its specificity is not known.

Trimming stripped 1 base from V and 6 bases from J, with 22 bases between. The CDR3 sequence is 17 residues long. Germline CDR1 is SGHNT and CDR2 is YENEEA. Method: immunoSEQ multiplex PCR; TCRdb's copy keeps in-frame clones and lacks some. This table holds 75,000 to 100,000 clones, roughly 90% found once. This specimen consisted of peripheral blood, obtained on day 0 of AZD1222 vaccination. The J gene is TRBJ2-7, the V gene TRBV11-3; TRBD1 is a possible D gene (5 bases). The source of this sequence is an adult in good health. The CDR3 sequence: CASSLAPGAGNVGEQYF. CDR3 DNA sequence: TGTGCCAGCAGCTTAGCGCCTGGGGCAGGGAATGTTGGCGAGCAGTACTTC.